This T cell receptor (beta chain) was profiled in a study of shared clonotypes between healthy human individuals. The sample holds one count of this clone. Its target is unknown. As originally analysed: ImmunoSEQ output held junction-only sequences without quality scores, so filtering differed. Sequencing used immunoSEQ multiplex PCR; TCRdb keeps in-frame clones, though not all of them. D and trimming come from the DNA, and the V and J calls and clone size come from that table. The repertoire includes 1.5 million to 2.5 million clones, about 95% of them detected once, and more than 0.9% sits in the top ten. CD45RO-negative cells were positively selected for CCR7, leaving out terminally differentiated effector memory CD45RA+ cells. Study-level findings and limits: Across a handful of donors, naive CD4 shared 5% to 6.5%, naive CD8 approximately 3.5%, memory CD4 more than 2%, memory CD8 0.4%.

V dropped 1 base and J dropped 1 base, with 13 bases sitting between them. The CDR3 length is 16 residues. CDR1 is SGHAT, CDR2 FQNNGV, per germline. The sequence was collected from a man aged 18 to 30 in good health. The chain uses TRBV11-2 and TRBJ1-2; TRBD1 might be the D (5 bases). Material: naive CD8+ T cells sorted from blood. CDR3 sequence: CASSLVGTVVNYGYTF. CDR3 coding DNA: TGTGCCAGCAGCTTAGTCGGGACGGTCGTTAACTATGGCTACACCTTC.